Presented here are 29 T cell receptor beta chains from one specimen sequenced in a study of blood T cell repertoires in COVID-19. Method: immunoSEQ multiplex PCR; TCRdb's copy keeps in-frame clones and lacks some. The sample lists fewer than 120,000 clones; less than 75% were seen once. The sequenced sample was peripheral blood. Receptor source: a woman aged 55-69 years with acute or convalescent COVID-19.

The V and J genes are TRBV7-9 and TRBJ1-2; the D is unclear. V was shortened by 1 base and J by 8 bases, with 11 bases between the two germline ends. The CDR3 loop spans 13 amino acids. Germline CDR1 and CDR2: SEHNR and FQNEAQ (reference sequence). CDR3 DNA: TGTGCCAGCAGCTTAGAGGAGGGTACAGGCTACACCTTC. Protein product: CASSLEEGTGYTF.

This clone came up a few times. The chain carries TRBV10-3 and TRBJ1-2; TRBD1 matches 7 bases. This CDR3 is 12 amino acids long. Germline CDR1 is ENHRY and CDR2 is SYGVKD. The V segment lost 6 bases and the J segment 7 bases; nucleotides outside the gene matches: 5. This CDR3 reads CAISADRVGYTF. The CDR3 region has the DNA TGTGCCATCAGCGCTGACAGGGTTGGCTACACCTTC.

V gene TRBV19 combines with J gene TRBJ1-5; the D gene is possibly TRBD1 (5 bases). Germline V gives CDR1 LNHDA, CDR2 SQIVND (reference sequence). Trimming cost V 4 bases and J 3 bases, with 13 bases left between them. The CDR3 is made up of 15 amino acids. The CDR3 sequence: CASSTVRDSNQPQHF. CDR3 coding DNA: TGTGCCAGTAGTACGGTCCGGGACTCCAATCAGCCCCAGCATTTT.

The V gene is TRBV6-6, the J gene TRBJ2-1, with a weak D call TRBD2 (5 bases). The CDR3 runs to 12 residues. Trimming left V 5 bases short and J 3 bases short, with 5 bases between. Germline V gene sequence: CDR1 MNHNY, CDR2 SVGAGI (reference sequence). The CDR3 nucleotides read TGTGCCAGCAGTGAGGGCTACAATGAGCAGTTCTTC. The encoded protein is CASSEGYNEQFF.

This clone has at least ten counts. The chain combines TRBV5-1 with TRBJ1-4; D possibly corresponds to TRBD1 (5 bases). Looked up from germline, CDR1 is SGHRS and CDR2 is YFSETQ. CDR3 length: 14 residues. The V and J ends lost 3 bases and 8 bases respectively, with 14 bases between them. The CDR3 here is CASSSGRADEKLFF. CDR3 sequence (DNA): TGCGCCAGCAGCTCAGGGAGGGCCGACGAAAAACTGTTTTTT.

The rearrangement uses TRBV7-9 and TRBJ2-3, with TRBD1 matching 7 bases. This CDR3 spans 13 amino acids. From germline, CDR1 is SEHNR and CDR2 FQNEAQ (reference sequence). V dropped 5 bases and J dropped 6; count of bases not matched to a gene: 5. The CDR3 DNA follows: TGTGCCAGCAGCATTACAGGGGTGGATACGCAGTATTTT. Translation: CASSITGVDTQYF.

The rearrangement uses TRBV19 and TRBJ1-2; TRBD1 might be the D (6 bases). Per germline, CDR1 LNHDA and CDR2 SQIVND (reference sequence). The CDR3 spans 16 residues. The V and J ends lost 3 bases and 7 bases respectively, with 21 bases between them. CDR3 in amino acids: CASSILRVTGISGYTF. In DNA, the CDR3 is TGTGCCAGTAGTATTCTACGGGTGACAGGTATTTCTGGCTACACCTTC.

This clone was counted once. The V gene is TRBV12-5, the J gene TRBJ2-5, with TRBD2 matching over 13 bases. The CDR3 extends over 16 amino acids. The germline V gene has CDR1 LGHNT and CDR2 FRNRAP. V shed 0 bases, J shed 5 bases, and the junction held 3 bases outside the gene matches. CDR3 sequence: CASGLVLAGGTETQYF. The CDR3, as DNA: TGTGCTAGTGGTTTGGTACTAGCGGGGGGGACGGAGACCCAGTACTTC.

The chain uses TRBV7-9 and TRBJ2-7; 7 nucleotides line up with TRBD1. Germline trimming cut 5 bases from V and 1 base from J; bases unmatched to any gene: 8. This CDR3 is built from 15 residues. Germline CDR1 is SEHNR and CDR2 is FQNEAQ (reference sequence). The CDR3 DNA sequence: TGTGCCAGCAGCCACAGGGACAGATATTCCTACGAGCAGTACTTC. This codes for CASSHRDRYSYEQYF.

CDR3 amino acids: CASNEGGRDGYTF. CDR3 nucleotides: TGTGCCAGCAATGAGGGGGGGCGAGATGGCTACACCTTC. The V and J genes are TRBV2 and TRBJ1-2; possible D gene TRBD1, 6 bases. Germline V lookup: CDR1 SNHLY, CDR2 FYNNEI. The CDR3 has 13 residues. With 7 bases removed from V and 6 bases from J, the gap between germline ends came to 15 bases.

This clone was detected only a few times. The chain recombines TRBV7-9 with TRBJ2-7, with D possibly being TRBD1 (6 bases). The germline V gene has CDR1 SEHNR and CDR2 FQNEAQ (reference sequence). The V end lost 3 bases, the J end lost 1 base, and 10 bases lay between the germline ends. The CDR3 has 14 residues. DNA for the CDR3: TGTGCCAGCAGCTTTATAGACAGGTCCTACGAGCAGTACTTC. Encoded protein: CASSFIDRSYEQYF. The full variable domain, rest sourced from reference TRBV7-9 and TRBJ2-7, is DTGVSQNPRHKITKRGQNVTFRCDPISEHNRLYWYRQTLGQGPEFLTYFQNEAQLEKSRLLSDRFSAERPKGSFSTLEIQRTEQGDSAMYLCASSFIDRSYEQYFGPGTRLTVT.

V usage is TRBV6-5 and J usage is TRBJ2-2, with D unclear. Trimming shortened V by 3 bases and J by 0 bases, and 5 bases separated the two germline ends. CDR3 length equals 14 residues. Looked up from germline, CDR1 is MNHEY and CDR2 is SVGAGI. CDR3 sequence reads: CASSYLTNTGELFF. The CDR3 region has the DNA TGTGCCAGCAGTTATCTAACGAACACCGGGGAGCTGTTTTTT.

The chain couples TRBV2 to TRBJ1-3, with D uncertain. CDR1 is SNHLY and CDR2 is FYNNEI in the germline V gene. This CDR3 is built from 11 residues. Trimming removed 5 bases at V and 4 bases at J, with 3 bases between. The CDR3 nucleotides read TGTGCCAGCAGTCTCGGAAACACCATATATTTT. It codes for CASSLGNTIYF.

The J gene is TRBJ1-3, the V gene TRBV3-1 (or the pseudogene TRBV3-2); D is unresolved. In germline, CDR1 is LGHDT, CDR2 YNNKEL (reference sequence). V was cut by 5 bases and J by 2 bases, with 7 bases left in between. The CDR3 covers 13 residues. In DNA, the CDR3 is TGTGCCAGCAGCGAGGTCGCTGGAAACACCATATATTTT. Translated: CASSEVAGNTIYF.

This chain uses TRBV7-9 with TRBJ2-4; unclear D gene. The germline V gene encodes CDR1 SEHNR and CDR2 FQNEAQ (reference sequence). V lost 2 bases and J 3 bases, leaving 14 bases between the germline ends. The CDR3 is 16 amino acids. DNA of the CDR3: TGTGCCAGCAGCTTACTTGTATCCTACCACAAAAACATTCAGTACTTC. Its protein product is CASSLLVSYHKNIQYF. Complete variable domain (other parts from reference TRBV7-9 and TRBJ2-4): DTGVSQNPRHKITKRGQNVTFRCDPISEHNRLYWYRQTLGQGPEFLTYFQNEAQLEKSRLLSDRFSAERPKGSFSTLEIQRTEQGDSAMYLCASSLLVSYHKNIQYFGAGTRLSVL.

The CDR3 nucleotides are TGTGCCACCGGGACAAGGACAGATACGCAGTATTTT. Protein product: CATGTRTDTQYF. The chain employs TRBV19 and TRBJ2-3; maybe TRBD1 (6 bases). Trimming took off 10 bases at V and 3 bases at J, with 11 bases between the two ends. This CDR3 has 12 amino acids. Germline V gives CDR1 LNHDA, CDR2 SQIVND (reference sequence).

V usage is TRBV29-1 and J usage is TRBJ1-1, with D uncertain. V lost 2 bases and J 2 bases, leaving 9 bases between the germline ends. The CDR3 runs to 13 residues. Germline CDR1 and CDR2: SQVTM and ANQGSEA. CDR3 protein: CSVEITANTEAFF. The CDR3 region has the DNA TGCAGCGTTGAAATCACAGCCAACACTGAAGCTTTCTTT.

This sequence joins TRBV11-2 and TRBJ2-3; TRBD2 might be the D (5 bases). CDR3 length equals 16 residues. V shed 5 bases and J shed 4 bases, with 19 bases lying between them. Looked up from germline, CDR1 is SGHAT and CDR2 is FQNNGV. This CDR3 is CASSPVVVRVADTQYF. In nucleotides, the CDR3 is TGTGCCAGCAGCCCCGTGGTGGTGCGGGTTGCAGATACGCAGTATTTT.

This clone has only one observation. The J gene is TRBJ2-1, the V gene TRBV3-1 (or the pseudogene TRBV3-2), with TRBD2 matching over 7 bases. V lost 1 base, J lost 7 bases, and 10 bases stayed unmatched. Germline CDR1 and CDR2: LGHDT and YNNKEL (reference sequence). This CDR3 comprises 16 residues. CDR3 amino acids: CASSQVMGGISNEQFF. The CDR3 DNA is TGTGCCAGCAGCCAAGTAATGGGGGGGATATCGAATGAGCAGTTCTTC.

CDR3 DNA sequence: TGTGCCAGCAGTTCGGGGGGCGTGGAAGAGACCCAGTACTTC. As protein: CASSSGGVEETQYF. This chain connects TRBV28 to TRBJ2-5; D might be TRBD2 (7 bases). The CDR3 extends over 14 amino acids. Germline-derived CDR1 and CDR2 are MDHEN and SYDVKM. Trimming left V 4 bases short and J 3 bases short, with 12 bases between. Full variable domain (rest looked up from reference TRBV28 and TRBJ2-5): DVKVTQSSRYLVKRTGEKVFLECVQDMDHENMFWYRQDPGLGLRLIYFSYDVKMKEKGDIPEGYSVSREKKERFSLILESASTNQTSMYLCASSSGGVEETQYFGPGTRLLVL.

The chain is built from TRBV6-5 and TRBJ1-6, with D tentatively TRBD1 (6 bases). In germline, CDR1 is MNHEY, CDR2 SVGAGI. The CDR3 runs to 12 residues. Trimming cost V 6 bases and J 14 bases, with 14 bases left between them. CDR3 sequence reads: CASSRHRDALHF. CDR3 DNA sequence: TGTGCCAGCAGCCGACACAGGGACGCCCTCCACTTT.

The chain recombines TRBV5-8 with TRBJ1-1, with 7 bases lining up with TRBD1. After removal of 0 bases from V and 6 bases from J, the junction contained 8 bases not matched to a gene. The CDR3 is 15 amino acids. Germline V CDR1 and CDR2: SGHTS, YDEGEE. CDR3 DNA: TGTGCCAGCAGCTTGGCCCTATCGACAGGGTCTGAAGCTTTCTTT. This codes for CASSLALSTGSEAFF.

The count of this clone is one. The gene calls are TRBV7-2 and TRBJ2-2; 9 bases are shared with TRBD1. Losses at the gene ends were 6 bases for V and 5 bases for J; bases not matched to a gene: 7. Germline V gene data show CDR1 as SGHTA and CDR2 as FQGNSA. CDR3 length: 15 amino acids. CDR3 protein: CASRTGTGRTGELFF. The CDR3, as DNA: TGTGCCAGCAGGACCGGGACAGGGAGGACCGGGGAGCTGTTTTTT.

V and J are TRBV29-1 and TRBJ1-4; possible D gene TRBD1, 6 bases. The germline CDR1 and CDR2 sequences are SQVTM and ANQGSEA. V gave up 7 bases and J gave up 1 base, with 10 bases separating them. The CDR3 is 13 amino acids. CDR3 in amino acids: CSGRDITNEKLFF. The CDR3 DNA reads TGCAGCGGAAGGGACATAACTAATGAAAAACTGTTTTTT.

The chain is built from TRBV14 and TRBJ1-1; D is ambiguous. Germline-derived CDR1 and CDR2 are SGHDN and FVKESK. The length of the CDR3 is 13 residues. Trimming shortened V by 2 bases and J by 7 bases, and 11 bases separated the two germline ends. The CDR3 sequence is CASSQIGGSEAFF. The DNA of the CDR3 is TGTGCCAGCAGCCAAATAGGAGGGAGTGAAGCTTTCTTT.

This chain connects TRBV7-6 to TRBJ1-1; D is perhaps TRBD1 (6 bases). CDR1 is SGHVS and CDR2 is FNYEAQ in the germline V gene. The V gene lost 3 bases and the J gene lost 2 bases, with 16 bases spanning the gap. This CDR3 is 16 amino acids long. This chain's CDR3 is CASSLIGQGSNTEAFF. In DNA form, the CDR3 reads TGTGCCAGCAGCTTGATTGGGCAGGGGTCAAACACTGAAGCTTTCTTT.

The rearrangement links TRBV19 to TRBJ1-1; 8 bases map to TRBD1. V shed 6 bases, J shed 2 bases, and the junction held 8 bases outside the gene matches. The CDR3 is made up of 15 amino acids. The germline V gene encodes CDR1 LNHDA and CDR2 SQIVND (reference sequence). CDR3 nucleotides: TGTGCCAGTAGGGAGGACAGGGTTGGAAACACTGAAGCTTTCTTT. Translation: CASREDRVGNTEAFF.

The chain combines TRBV28 with TRBJ2-5; D gene unclear. The CDR3 consists of 11 residues. The V gene's germline CDR1 is MDHEN and CDR2 SYDVKM. The V end lost 5 bases, the J end lost 7 bases, and 8 bases lay between the germline ends. CDR3 nucleotides: TGTGCCAGCAGTCTCGGCGGGACCCAGTACTTC. It is translated as CASSLGGTQYF. The complete variable domain, with remaining parts taken from reference TRBV28 and TRBJ2-5, reads DVKVTQSSRYLVKRTGEKVFLECVQDMDHENMFWYRQDPGLGLRLIYFSYDVKMKEKGDIPEGYSVSREKKERFSLILESASTNQTSMYLCASSLGGTQYFGPGTRLLVL.

This chain connects TRBV6-2 or TRBV6-3 to TRBJ2-1, with TRBD2 matching 7 bases. Trimming removed 0 bases from V and 7 bases from J; junction bases left unmatched: 6. In germline, CDR1 is MNHEY, CDR2 SVGEGT. The CDR3 is 15 residues long. The CDR3 spells CASSYSAGPKNEQFF. In nucleotides, the CDR3 is TGTGCCAGCAGTTACTCAGCGGGACCCAAAAATGAGCAGTTCTTC.